One sample yielded the 6 T cell receptor beta chains listed below, sequenced in a study of T cells in localized non-small cell lung cancer. The repertoire was sequenced with immunoSEQ multiplex PCR; TCRdb's copy has only in-frame clones and lacks some. The table shows about 59,000 clones, with around 90% occurring only once. The sample here was peripheral blood, taken before any cancer treatment. These receptors were taken from a man aged 40-75 years with stage I squamous cell lung carcinoma.

The chain is built from TRBV6-1 and TRBJ1-1, with 10 bases aligning to TRBD1. This CDR3 is built from 13 residues. V was clipped by 4 bases and J by 10 bases; unmatched bases: 6. CDR1 is MNHNS, CDR2 SASEGT, per germline. The CDR3 here is CASSGGQGLPAFF. The CDR3, as DNA: TGTGCCAGCAGTGGGGGACAGGGGTTGCCAGCTTTCTTT.

V is TRBV7-9 and J is TRBJ1-5, with a weak D call TRBD1 (5 bases). The germline V and J ends were trimmed by 3 bases and 2 bases, with 11 bases remaining between them. Germline V lookup: CDR1 SEHNR, CDR2 FQNEAQ (reference sequence). The CDR3 has 15 residues. The CDR3 bases are TGTGCCAGCAGCTTCCAGACAGCTCGCAATCAGCCCCAGCATTTT. Translated: CASSFQTARNQPQHF. Filled out from reference TRBV7-9 and TRBJ1-5, the complete variable domain reads DTGVSQNPRHKITKRGQNVTFRCDPISEHNRLYWYRQTLGQGPEFLTYFQNEAQLEKSRLLSDRFSAERPKGSFSTLEIQRTEQGDSAMYLCASSFQTARNQPQHFGDGTRLSIL.

This chain links TRBV2 with TRBJ2-5; perhaps TRBD2 as D (6 bases). The CDR3 runs to 11 residues. Trimming took 6 bases from V and 5 from J, leaving 7 bases between them. Germline V CDR1 and CDR2: SNHLY, FYNNEI. The CDR3: CASSSGETQYF. The CDR3 nucleotides read TGTGCCAGCAGCAGCGGGGAGACCCAGTACTTC. Filled out from reference TRBV2 and TRBJ2-5, the complete variable domain reads EPEVTQTPSHQVTQMGQEVILRCVPISNHLYFYWYRQILGQKVEFLVSFYNNEISEKSEIFDDQFSVERPDGSNFTLKIRSTKLEDSAMYFCASSSGETQYFGPGTRLLVL.

The rearrangement links TRBV19 to TRBJ2-7, with D tentatively TRBD2 (6 bases). CDR3 length: 13 amino acids. V was shortened by 6 bases and J by 2 bases, with 11 bases between the two germline ends. The germline gives CDR1 LNHDA, CDR2 SQIVND (reference sequence). Here the CDR3 reads CASRGSGAYEQYF. The CDR3, as DNA: TGTGCCAGTAGGGGCTCGGGGGCCTACGAGCAGTACTTC.

The chain uses TRBV27 and TRBJ2-5; D remains unclear. The CDR3 contains 15 residues. Trimming removed 4 bases from V and 1 base from J, with 13 bases in between. CDR1 and CDR2 (germline): MNHEY, SMNVEV (reference sequence). This chain's CDR3 is CASSSTQVGQETQYF. DNA for the CDR3: TGTGCCAGCAGTTCTACCCAGGTGGGCCAAGAGACCCAGTACTTC.

This sequence joins TRBV7-6 and TRBJ1-2, with D possibly matching TRBD1 (6 bases). Germline CDR1 is SGHVS and CDR2 is FNYEAQ. CDR3 length: 14 amino acids. V was clipped by 5 bases and J by 3 bases, with 13 bases between them. The DNA of the CDR3 is TGTGCCAGCAGCGCGAGGACAGAACACTATGGCTACACCTTC. Translation: CASSARTEHYGYTF.